The 14 T cell receptor beta chains listed next were all sequenced from one sample in a study of cytomegalovirus exposure and HLA in healthy donors. The study ran its PCR with 60 Vbeta and 13 Jbeta primers. Generated by immunoSEQ multiplex PCR, the TCRdb table keeps only in-frame clones and is missing some. The sample consists of about 89,000 clones, about 80% of them appearing once. Material: PBMCs. The receptors derive from a male donor in good health and CMV-seronegative.

The chain couples TRBV11-2 to TRBJ1-1, with unresolved D. The CDR3 is 13 residues long. With 2 bases removed from V and 1 base from J, the gap between germline ends came to 5 bases. CDR1 is SGHAT, CDR2 FQNNGV, per germline. CDR3 loop: CASSLYRNTEAFF. The CDR3 DNA reads TGTGCCAGCAGCTTATACAGGAACACTGAAGCTTTCTTT.

J is TRBJ2-7 and V is TRBV6-1; 7 bases agree with TRBD1. Germline V CDR1 and CDR2: MNHNS, SASEGT. Losses at the gene ends were 2 bases for V and 1 base for J; bases not matched to a gene: 5. The CDR3 contains 15 residues. CDR3 loop: CASSEYRGRSYEQYF. CDR3 nucleotides: TGTGCCAGCAGTGAATACAGGGGCCGTTCCTACGAGCAGTACTTC.

V usage is TRBV28 and J usage is TRBJ1-4, with a tentative D call TRBD1 (6 bases). The CDR3 runs to 15 residues. Per the germline V gene, CDR1 is MDHEN and CDR2 is SYDVKM. Trimming stripped 2 bases from V and 6 bases from J, with 13 bases between. Here the CDR3 reads CASSLPGVGDEKLFF. The CDR3 DNA follows: TGTGCCAGCAGTTTACCAGGGGTGGGGGATGAAAAACTGTTTTTT. Full variable domain (outside the CDR3, taken from reference TRBV28 and TRBJ1-4): DVKVTQSSRYLVKRTGEKVFLECVQDMDHENMFWYRQDPGLGLRLIYFSYDVKMKEKGDIPEGYSVSREKKERFSLILESASTNQTSMYLCASSLPGVGDEKLFFGSGTQLSVL.

The chain is built from TRBV28 and TRBJ2-7; perhaps TRBD2 as D (5 bases). The CDR3 is 12 residues long. Looked up from germline, CDR1 is MDHEN and CDR2 is SYDVKM. CDR3 region: CASDRDSYEQYF. Written as DNA, the CDR3 is TGTGCAAGCGACCGGGACTCCTACGAGCAGTACTTC.

The V gene is TRBV30, the J gene TRBJ1-1; D remains ambiguous. This CDR3 is built from 11 residues. Germline values: CDR1 GTSNPN, CDR2 SVGIG (reference sequence). V shed 2 bases and J shed 8 bases, with 9 bases lying between them. The CDR3 here is CAWSSRREAFF. The CDR3 region has the DNA TGTGCCTGGAGTTCTAGACGAGAAGCTTTCTTT.

This clone was detected a few times. The CDR3 spells CASSGYTGVNYGYTF. CDR3 nucleotide sequence: TGTGCCAGCAGTGGATATACAGGGGTGAACTATGGCTACACCTTC. The chain combines TRBV2 with TRBJ1-2; the match to TRBD1 covers 7 bases. The germline CDR1 and CDR2 sequences are SNHLY and FYNNEI. Losses at the gene ends were 4 bases for V and 2 bases for J; bases not matched to a gene: 7. CDR3 size: 15 residues.

The chain employs TRBV5-6 and TRBJ2-1; 8 bases line up with TRBD1. V dropped 2 bases and J dropped 8; count of bases not matched to a gene: 9. This CDR3 region has 15 residues. CDR1 and CDR2 (germline): SGHDT, YYEEEE. CDR3 DNA: TGTGCCAGCAGCTTTCCCGGACAGGGTGGCGATGAGCAGTTCTTC. Its protein is CASSFPGQGGDEQFF. Using reference TRBV5-6 and TRBJ2-1 for the parts outside the CDR3, the full variable domain is DAGVTQSPTHLIKTRGQQVTLRCSPKSGHDTVSWYQQALGQGPQFIFQYYEEEERQRGNFPDRFSGHQFPNYSSELNVNALLLGDSALYLCASSFPGQGGDEQFFGPGTRLTVL.

The chain carries TRBV4-3 and TRBJ2-1; 7 bases agree with TRBD2. CDR3 length: 14 amino acids. Germline trimming cut 3 bases from V and 7 bases from J; bases unmatched to any gene: 6. CDR1 and CDR2 from the germline V gene are LGHNA and YSLEER. The CDR3 sequence is CASSQREYLNEQFF. The CDR3 nucleotides are TGCGCCAGCAGCCAGCGGGAGTATCTGAATGAGCAGTTCTTC.

The chain couples TRBV11-2 to TRBJ1-6; D is possibly TRBD1 (5 bases). Germline V lookup: CDR1 SGHAT, CDR2 FQNNGV. The CDR3 sequence is 16 residues long. V was pared by 5 bases and J by 4 bases, with 15 bases between. The CDR3 spells CASSRAGHGYNSPLHF. CDR3 coding DNA: TGTGCCAGCAGCAGAGCTGGACACGGGTATAATTCACCCCTCCACTTT.

The genes are TRBV30 and TRBJ1-4; possible D gene TRBD1, 6 bases. The CDR3 totals 13 residues. V lost 4 bases and J 3 bases, leaving 9 bases between the germline ends. Germline CDR1 and CDR2: GTSNPN and SVGIG (reference sequence). Here the CDR3 DNA reads TGTGCCTGGAACCAGGGGCCTAATGAAAAACTGTTTTTT. Residues: CAWNQGPNEKLFF.

V usage is TRBV7-9 and J usage is TRBJ1-6; tentative D call: TRBD1 (6 bases). This CDR3 spans 15 amino acids. Germline V gene data show CDR1 as SEHNR and CDR2 as FQNEAQ (reference sequence). V was cut by 2 bases and J by 8 bases, with 13 bases left in between. The CDR3: CASSLSGERHSPLHF. DNA for the CDR3: TGTGCCAGCAGCTTATCAGGGGAGAGGCATTCACCCCTCCACTTT.

The rearrangement joins TRBV28 to TRBJ2-7; D gene unclear. The germline V and J ends were trimmed by 3 bases and 0 bases, with 6 bases remaining between them. The CDR3 is 13 residues long. The germline V gene has CDR1 MDHEN and CDR2 SYDVKM. CDR3 loop: CASSFTNSYEQYF. Written as DNA, the CDR3 is TGTGCCAGCAGTTTTACTAACTCCTACGAGCAGTACTTC.

This chain joins TRBV6-6 and TRBJ2-2, with TRBD1 matching 7 bases. CDR3 length: 15 residues. Germline V gene sequence: CDR1 MNHNY, CDR2 SVGAGI (reference sequence). J lost 8 bases, V lost 0 bases, and 6 bases had no gene match. The CDR3 DNA reads TGTGCCAGCAGTTACTCGGGACAGTCCCGAGGGGAGCTGTTTTTT. This codes for CASSYSGQSRGELFF.

The chain combines TRBV29-1 with TRBJ2-7; the match to TRBD1 covers 8 bases. With 0 bases clipped from V and 3 bases from J, the junction kept 13 bases outside the gene matches. Germline loops: CDR1 SQVTM, CDR2 ANQGSEA. The CDR3 extends over 17 amino acids. In DNA, the CDR3 is TGCAGCGTTGAAGATCAAGTGACAGGGGCTACCAACTACGAGCAGTACTTC. It specifies CSVEDQVTGATNYEQYF.